These T cell receptor beta chains were read from a single sample in a study of blood T cell repertoires in COVID-19. Method: immunoSEQ multiplex PCR; TCRdb's copy keeps in-frame clones and lacks some. The sample has 95,000 to 110,000 clones; about four fifths are singletons. The sample taken for sequencing was peripheral blood. Source of these receptors: a human donor in a cohort sampled during active COVID-19. The CDR3 runs from the conserved cysteine through the conserved F or W. The order of the fields is CDR3 DNA, CDR3 protein, D gene, V gene, J gene, clone size. D genes are given only for firm matches. Clone size is stated in some rows and not others, as once, few, many or a class when expanded.

CDR3nt: TGCGCCAGCAGCTTGGGGGGGACAGCCCCTAACTATGGCTACACCTTC
CDR3aa: CASSLGGTAPNYGYTF
d_gene: TRBD1
v_gene: TRBV5-1
j_gene: TRBJ1-2
abundance: .

CDR3nt: TGTGCCAGTAGCCCTCGGCGGGGGCAAGGGAATGAGCAGTTCTTC
CDR3aa: CASSPRRGQGNEQFF
d_gene: .
v_gene: TRBV19
j_gene: TRBJ2-1
abundance: .

CDR3nt: TGTGCCAGCAGCGTAGACTTGGCGGTCGTAGATACGCAGTATTTT
CDR3aa: CASSVDLAVVDTQYF
d_gene: .
v_gene: TRBV9
j_gene: TRBJ2-3
abundance: .

CDR3nt: TGTGCCAGTAGACCTCCAGGGGGGAATGAGCAGTTCTTC
CDR3aa: CASRPPGGNEQFF
d_gene: .
v_gene: TRBV19
j_gene: TRBJ2-1
abundance: .

CDR3nt: TGCAGTGCTAGTGGGGCGGGCGCCCTCCTCAATGAGCAGTTCTTC
CDR3aa: CSASGAGALLNEQFF
d_gene: .
v_gene: TRBV20-1
j_gene: TRBJ2-1
abundance: .

CDR3nt: TGTGCCTGGGGCCGAATTCTTAATGAAAAACTGTTTTTT
CDR3aa: CAWGRILNEKLFF
d_gene: .
v_gene: TRBV30
j_gene: TRBJ1-4
abundance: .

CDR3nt: TGTGCCAGCAGGAGGGATCCCATGAACACTGAAGCTTTCTTT
CDR3aa: CASRRDPMNTEAFF
d_gene: .
v_gene: TRBV28
j_gene: TRBJ1-1
abundance: few

CDR3nt: TGTGCCAGCAGAAGGACTAGCGGGAGCTACAATGAGCAGTTCTTC
CDR3aa: CASRRTSGSYNEQFF
d_gene: TRBD2
v_gene: TRBV2
j_gene: TRBJ2-1
abundance: .

CDR3nt: TGTGCCAGCAGTCAGGGGCAGGTAAAGGGCGAAGCTTTCTTT
CDR3aa: CASSQGQVKGEAFF
d_gene: .
v_gene: TRBV9
j_gene: TRBJ1-1
abundance: few

CDR3nt: TGTGCCAGCAGCTTAGATCCAGCGGGACGCGAGCAGTACTTC
CDR3aa: CASSLDPAGREQYF
d_gene: TRBD2
v_gene: TRBV7-8
j_gene: TRBJ2-7
abundance: .

CDR3nt: TGTGCCAGCAGTTCCCGGGAAGCGGGAGGGCTCAATGAGCAGTTCTTC
CDR3aa: CASSSREAGGLNEQFF
d_gene: TRBD2
v_gene: TRBV2
j_gene: TRBJ2-1
abundance: .

CDR3nt: TGTGCCAGCAGCCATCTGCCAGGGCAGCCCCAGCATTTT
CDR3aa: CASSHLPGQPQHF
d_gene: .
v_gene: TRBV14
j_gene: TRBJ1-5
abundance: .

CDR3nt: TGTGCCAGCAGGACAGGGTTCGTACAGCCCCAGCATTTT
CDR3aa: CASRTGFVQPQHF
d_gene: TRBD1
v_gene: TRBV28
j_gene: TRBJ1-5
abundance: .

CDR3nt: TGCGCCAGCAGCTTACAGGGGGGGAATGGGAATGAGCAGTTCTTC
CDR3aa: CASSLQGGNGNEQFF
d_gene: .
v_gene: TRBV5-1
j_gene: TRBJ2-1
abundance: .

CDR3nt: TGTGCCAGCAGTCTACAGGGAGACACCGGGGAGCTGTTTTTT
CDR3aa: CASSLQGDTGELFF
d_gene: .
v_gene: TRBV2
j_gene: TRBJ2-2
abundance: .

CDR3nt: TGTGCCAGCAGCCAAGATTTTGGGCAAAATAGCAATCAGCCCCAGCATTTT
CDR3aa: CASSQDFGQNSNQPQHF
d_gene: .
v_gene: TRBV3-1/TRBV3-2
j_gene: TRBJ1-5
abundance: .

CDR3nt: TGTGCCAGCAACTTATCCCGAGGTTCTGGAAACACCATATATTTT
CDR3aa: CASNLSRGSGNTIYF
d_gene: .
v_gene: TRBV28
j_gene: TRBJ1-3
abundance: .

CDR3nt: TGCGCCAGCAGCGAGTCTGGGGCCAACGTCCTGACTTTC
CDR3aa: CASSESGANVLTF
d_gene: .
v_gene: TRBV5-1
j_gene: TRBJ2-6
abundance: .

CDR3nt: TGTGCCAGTAGCGGGACTCGGCCGGGTACGCAGTATTTT
CDR3aa: CASSGTRPGTQYF
d_gene: .
v_gene: TRBV19
j_gene: TRBJ2-3
abundance: .

CDR3nt: TGTGCCAGTACCTCACGCGGGACTAGCGGGAGATTTCGTACCGGGGAGCTGTTTTTT
CDR3aa: CASTSRGTSGRFRTGELFF
d_gene: TRBD2
v_gene: TRBV19
j_gene: TRBJ2-2
abundance: .

CDR3nt: TGTGCCAGCTTTCCCGAGACTAGCGGGAACTACAATGAGCAGTTCTTC
CDR3aa: CASFPETSGNYNEQFF
d_gene: TRBD2
v_gene: TRBV28
j_gene: TRBJ2-1
abundance: .

CDR3nt: TGTGCCAGCAGCCCGGGACTGGGGAACACCGGGGAGCTGTTTTTT
CDR3aa: CASSPGLGNTGELFF
d_gene: .
v_gene: TRBV7-2
j_gene: TRBJ2-2
abundance: .

CDR3nt: TGTGCCAGCCTAAGGGAGGATACGCAGTATTTT
CDR3aa: CASLREDTQYF
d_gene: .
v_gene: TRBV6-5
j_gene: TRBJ2-3
abundance: .

CDR3nt: TGTGCCAGCAGTTGGACAGCTACCATGAACACTGAAGCTTTCTTT
CDR3aa: CASSWTATMNTEAFF
d_gene: .
v_gene: TRBV27
j_gene: TRBJ1-1
abundance: .

CDR3nt: TGCGCCAGCACCTTCAGGACAGGGGACTATGGCTACACCTTC
CDR3aa: CASTFRTGDYGYTF
d_gene: TRBD1
v_gene: TRBV5-1
j_gene: TRBJ1-2
abundance: .

CDR3nt: TGTGCCAGCAGCCCAGTCGGGACTAGCGGGGCCTACAATGAGCAGTTCTTC
CDR3aa: CASSPVGTSGAYNEQFF
d_gene: TRBD2
v_gene: TRBV7-6
j_gene: TRBJ2-1
abundance: .

CDR3nt: TGCACCAGCAGCCTCCCAGGGGAAAATCAGCCCCAGCATTTT
CDR3aa: CTSSLPGENQPQHF
d_gene: .
v_gene: TRBV1
j_gene: TRBJ1-5
abundance: .

CDR3nt: TGCGCCAGCAGCCAGCTAGCGGGAGGAATCGGCACCGGGGAGCTGTTTTTT
CDR3aa: CASSQLAGGIGTGELFF
d_gene: TRBD2
v_gene: TRBV4-1
j_gene: TRBJ2-2
abundance: .

CDR3nt: TGTGCCAGCAGCTTGACCGGGCGGGAGCCCCTCCACTTT
CDR3aa: CASSLTGREPLHF
d_gene: .
v_gene: TRBV5-4
j_gene: TRBJ1-6
abundance: few

CDR3nt: TGTGCCAGTAGTAACAGGTTCACAGATACGCAGTATTTT
CDR3aa: CASSNRFTDTQYF
d_gene: .
v_gene: TRBV19
j_gene: TRBJ2-3
abundance: .

CDR3nt: TGTGCCACAGCGAGCGGGAGGGTAGGCTACAATGAGCAGTTCTTC
CDR3aa: CATASGRVGYNEQFF
d_gene: TRBD2
v_gene: TRBV10-3
j_gene: TRBJ2-1
abundance: .

CDR3nt: TGTGCCAGCAGCCCGGGGGGGGGACCCCAAGAGACCCAGTACTTC
CDR3aa: CASSPGGGPQETQYF
d_gene: TRBD2
v_gene: TRBV28
j_gene: TRBJ2-5
abundance: .

CDR3nt: TGTGCCAGCAGCTTAGGGACAGGGGTAACCAAAAACATTCAGTACTTC
CDR3aa: CASSLGTGVTKNIQYF
d_gene: TRBD1
v_gene: TRBV7-9
j_gene: TRBJ2-4
abundance: once

CDR3nt: TGTGCCAGCAGCTTGGGTACCGCGGACTATGGCTACACCTTC
CDR3aa: CASSLGTADYGYTF
d_gene: .
v_gene: TRBV5-4
j_gene: TRBJ1-2
abundance: .

CDR3nt: TGTGCCAGCAGCCGGGGGTGGGCGTACAATGAGCAGTTCTTC
CDR3aa: CASSRGWAYNEQFF
d_gene: .
v_gene: TRBV7-2
j_gene: TRBJ2-1
abundance: .

CDR3nt: TGTGCCAGTAGTCCATCGACCAGGGGTAACTATGGCTACACCTTC
CDR3aa: CASSPSTRGNYGYTF
d_gene: .
v_gene: TRBV19
j_gene: TRBJ1-2
abundance: .

CDR3nt: TGTGCCAGCAGTTACTCCGACAGCGTTAGAAACACCATATATTTT
CDR3aa: CASSYSDSVRNTIYF
d_gene: .
v_gene: TRBV6-5
j_gene: TRBJ1-3
abundance: once

CDR3nt: TGTGCCAGCAGCGGAAGACTAAACCGTGAGCAGTTCTTC
CDR3aa: CASSGRLNREQFF
d_gene: .
v_gene: TRBV5-6
j_gene: TRBJ2-1
abundance: .

CDR3nt: TGTGCCAGCAGCTTAGGACTAGCGGGTGCACAAGATACGCAGTATTTT
CDR3aa: CASSLGLAGAQDTQYF
d_gene: TRBD2
v_gene: TRBV7-6
j_gene: TRBJ2-3
abundance: .

CDR3nt: TGTGCCAGCAGCTTAGTGCCGGGAGACAATCAGCCCCAGCATTTT
CDR3aa: CASSLVPGDNQPQHF
d_gene: .
v_gene: TRBV7-6
j_gene: TRBJ1-5
abundance: many

CDR3nt: TGTGCCAGCAGCCGAGACAGGGGGAGTTCACCCCTCCACTTT
CDR3aa: CASSRDRGSSPLHF
d_gene: TRBD1
v_gene: TRBV7-8
j_gene: TRBJ1-6
abundance: .

CDR3nt: TGTGCCAGCAGCTTTCAGGGTCGTCGCTACGAGCAGTACTTC
CDR3aa: CASSFQGRRYEQYF
d_gene: .
v_gene: TRBV7-2
j_gene: TRBJ2-7
abundance: .

CDR3nt: TGTGCCAGCAGTGAAGGACAGGGAGGCGCTACGCAGTATTTT
CDR3aa: CASSEGQGGATQYF
d_gene: .
v_gene: TRBV6-1
j_gene: TRBJ2-3
abundance: .

CDR3nt: TGTGCCAGCAGCGTAGAAACAACACAAGAGACCCAGTACTTC
CDR3aa: CASSVETTQETQYF
d_gene: .
v_gene: TRBV9
j_gene: TRBJ2-5
abundance: .